What follows are 31 T cell receptor beta chains derived from one specimen sequenced in a study of OX40 agonist ivuxolimab in advanced cancers. The method was immunoSEQ multiplex PCR; TCRdb's version includes in-frame clones alone and lacks a portion of them. Among around 94,000 clones listed, around nine tenths were seen once. The sample here was CD4+ or CD8+ T cells sorted from blood, taken in a trial of the OX40 agonist ivuxolimab. The receptors shown here come from an adult with an advanced solid tumor such as melanoma, head and neck, liver or kidney cancer.

The chain joins TRBV6-6 to TRBJ1-5; possible D gene TRBD1, 5 bases. The germline V gene encodes CDR1 MNHNY and CDR2 SVGAGI (reference sequence). The length of the CDR3 is 12 residues. The ends were cut back, 8 bases at V and 5 bases at J, with 10 bases in the middle. CDR3 protein: CASSQGDQPQHF. CDR3 DNA: TGTGCCAGCTCACAAGGGGATCAGCCCCAGCATTTT.

This clone was recorded only once. This rearrangement joins TRBV19 to TRBJ2-3, with 13 bases matching TRBD2. The CDR3 sequence is 16 residues long. The germline V gene encodes CDR1 LNHDA and CDR2 SQIVND (reference sequence). With V trimmed by 5 bases and J by 6 bases, 8 bases remained unmatched. DNA of the CDR3: TGTGCCAGTAGTGGGTTTGGGACTAGCGGGACGGATACGCAGTATTTT. It codes for CASSGFGTSGTDTQYF. Based on the CDR3 plus reference TRBV19 and TRBJ2-3, the full variable domain is DGGITQSPKYLFRKEGQNVTLSCEQNLNHDAMYWYRQDPGQGLRLIYYSQIVNDFQKGDIAEGYSVSREKKESFPLTVTSAQKNPTAFYLCASSGFGTSGTDTQYFGPGTRLTVL.

The gene calls are TRBV6-6 and TRBJ2-7; TRBD1 matches at 9 bases. Per the germline V gene, CDR1 is MNHNY and CDR2 is SVGAGI (reference sequence). V trimming: 2 bases; J trimming: 1 base; junction bases outside the gene matches: 3. The CDR3 is made up of 15 amino acids. CDR3 sequence (DNA): TGTGCCAGCAGTTACGCAGGGACAGGGTCCTACGAGCAGTACTTC. Protein product: CASSYAGTGSYEQYF.

Here the CDR3 reads CASSLAGAGANVLTF. In nucleotides, the CDR3 is TGTGCCAGCAGCTTAGCAGGGGCTGGGGCCAACGTCCTGACTTTC. The chain recombines TRBV7-9 with TRBJ2-6; D may be TRBD1 (5 bases). CDR3 length equals 15 residues. Trimming pared 0 bases from V and 2 bases from J, leaving 5 bases between. In germline, CDR1 is SEHNR, CDR2 FQNEAQ (reference sequence).

The genes are TRBV28 and TRBJ2-3; 15 bases line up with TRBD2. The CDR3 spans 18 residues. The V gene end was trimmed by 5 bases and the J gene end by 7 bases; junction bases not matched to a gene: 13. CDR1 and CDR2 (germline): MDHEN, SYDVKM. CDR3 residues: CASSNPGLAGGGIYTQYF. CDR3 sequence (DNA): TGTGCCAGCAGTAACCCGGGACTAGCGGGGGGAGGTATATATACGCAGTATTTT.

The CDR3 sequence: CASSLVLAVSSYNEQFF. In DNA form, the CDR3 reads TGTGCCAGCAGCTTGGTTCTAGCGGTTAGCTCCTACAATGAGCAGTTCTTC. The gene calls are TRBV5-6 and TRBJ2-1, with TRBD2 matching over 7 bases. This CDR3 is 17 amino acids long. Germline loops: CDR1 SGHDT, CDR2 YYEEEE. Trimming at V came to 0 bases and at J to 0 bases, leaving 6 bases not matched to a gene.

V and J are TRBV5-5 and TRBJ2-1; 13 nucleotides line up with TRBD2. V lost 0 bases to trimming and J lost 8 bases; unmatched junction nucleotides: 5. Germline V gene data show CDR1 as SGHKS and CDR2 as YYEKEE (reference sequence). The CDR3 totals 16 residues. CDR3 loop: CASSLERTSGSYEQFF. The CDR3 DNA sequence: TGTGCCAGCAGCTTGGAGAGGACTAGCGGGAGCTATGAGCAGTTCTTC.

V and J are TRBV6-5 and TRBJ2-5; D gene uncertain. The DNA end is more similar to TRBJ2-7, so the J call may be wrong. CDR3 length: 13 amino acids. Per the germline V gene, CDR1 is MNHEY and CDR2 is SVGAGI. DNA for the CDR3: TGTGCCAGCAGTTACCCCAACTCCTACGAGCAGTACTTC. Translation: CASSYPNSYEQYF.

V and J are TRBV7-2 and TRBJ2-5, with D perhaps matching TRBD1 (6 bases). Germline CDR1 SGHTA, CDR2 FQGNSA. The CDR3 contains 15 residues. V was pared by 5 bases and J by 2 bases, with 15 bases between. CDR3 coding DNA: TGTGCCAGCAGCACCGGTCCAGGGGTGCAAGAGACCCAGTACTTC. It is translated as CASSTGPGVQETQYF.

This clone was recorded a few times. The genes are TRBV29-1 and TRBJ2-7; 9 bases agree with TRBD2. Per the germline V gene, CDR1 is SQVTM and CDR2 is ANQGSEA. The junction had 18 bases not matched to a gene; V was cut back by 6 bases and J by 3 bases. The CDR3 is 17 amino acids. The CDR3: CSVNMWLAGTYIYEQYF. The CDR3 coding sequence is TGCAGCGTCAACATGTGGCTAGCGGGAACGTATATCTACGAGCAGTACTTC.

The J gene is TRBJ2-3, the V gene TRBV14, with no clear D. Trimming left V 2 bases short and J 7 bases short, with 4 bases between. The CDR3 runs to 11 residues. Per germline, CDR1 SGHDN and CDR2 FVKESK. CDR3 bases: TGTGCCAGCAGCCAACACCATACGCAGTATTTT. Residues: CASSQHHTQYF. Full variable domain (outside the CDR3, taken from reference TRBV14 and TRBJ2-3): EAGVTQFPSHSVIEKGQTVTLRCDPISGHDNLYWYRRVMGKEIKFLLHFVKESKQDESGMPNNRFLAERTGGTYSTLKVQPAELEDSGVYFCASSQHHTQYFGPGTRLTVL.

The rearrangement uses TRBV15 and TRBJ2-7; TRBD1 agrees at 12 bases. With V trimmed by 0 bases and J by 6 bases, 6 bases remained unmatched. CDR1 and CDR2 (germline): LNHNV, YYDKDF (reference sequence). CDR3 length: 16 amino acids. CDR3 bases: TGTGCCACCAGCAGAGATTTGGGGACAGGGGGCTTCGAGCAGTACTTC. Translated: CATSRDLGTGGFEQYF.

V usage is TRBV2 and J usage is TRBJ1-2, with D tentatively TRBD1 (6 bases). There are 14 residues in the CDR3. Germline V gives CDR1 SNHLY, CDR2 FYNNEI. The V end was cut by 3 bases, the J end by 7 bases, with 15 bases between. The DNA for the CDR3 is TGTGCCAGCAGTGAGGGCAGGGGATGGGTTGGCTACACCTTC. Amino acid sequence: CASSEGRGWVGYTF.

V gene TRBV2 combines with J gene TRBJ2-5; the D gene is possibly TRBD2 (6 bases). Trimming took off 11 bases at V and 3 bases at J, with 10 bases between the two ends. The CDR3 totals 11 residues. Germline V CDR1 and CDR2: SNHLY, FYNNEI. CDR3 loop: CARRGKETQYF. For the CDR3, the DNA is TGTGCCCGGCGGGGAAAAGAGACCCAGTACTTC.

This clone was seen just once. The chain joins TRBV4-2 to TRBJ2-2, with TRBD2 matching 12 bases. Germline V gene sequence: CDR1 LGHNA, CDR2 YNFKEQ. V lost 0 bases to trimming and J lost 1 base; unmatched junction nucleotides: 3. CDR3 size: 18 residues. CDR3 DNA: TGTGCCAGCAGCCAAGAGATGGGACTAGCGGGGAACACCGGGGAGCTGTTTTTT. Residues: CASSQEMGLAGNTGELFF.

The chain links TRBV7-2 to TRBJ2-3, with 8 bases aligning to TRBD2. CDR3 length: 12 amino acids. CDR1 is SGHTA and CDR2 is FQGNSA in the germline V gene. Unmatched junction bases numbered 5, after V lost 5 bases and J lost 10 bases. The CDR3 DNA reads TGTGCCAGCAGCATTAGCGGGGAAGCGCAGTATTTT. Its protein product is CASSISGEAQYF.

V and J are TRBV5-1 and TRBJ2-7; 11 bases are a match to TRBD2. This CDR3 has 15 amino acids. Per germline, CDR1 SGHRS and CDR2 YFSETQ. The V and J ends lost 4 bases and 0 bases, in that order; junction bases with no gene match: 3. The CDR3 DNA follows: TGCGCCAGCAGCATAGCGGGAGGGAGCTCCTACGAGCAGTACTTC. Protein: CASSIAGGSSYEQYF.

To note about this clone: The germline gene is not matched at one end of the junction; a read error may be the cause. This rearrangement joins TRBV5-4 to TRBJ1-4; TRBD1 agrees at 9 bases. The CDR3 has 16 amino acids. The germline V gene has CDR1 SGHNT and CDR2 YYREEE (reference sequence). CDR3 DNA: TGCGCCAGCAGCCAAGACTGGACAGGGGATAATGAAAAACTGTTTTTT. Translating gives CASSQDWTGDNEKLFF. Based on the CDR3 plus reference TRBV5-4 and TRBJ1-4, the full variable domain is ETGVTQSPTHLIKTRGQQVTLRCSSQSGHNTVSWYQQALGQGPQFIFQYYREEENGRGNFPPRFSGLQFPNYSSELNVNALELDDSALYLCASSQDWTGDNEKLFFGSGTQLSVL.

V usage is TRBV7-9 and J usage is TRBJ2-7, with 7 bases identical to TRBD2. The CDR3 contains 14 residues. Germline assignment: CDR1 SEHNR and CDR2 FQNEAQ (reference sequence). The J segment lost 4 bases and the V segment lost 6 bases, leaving 9 bases of the junction unmatched. The CDR3 here is CASRPDGGNYEQYF. DNA of the CDR3: TGTGCCAGCAGGCCAGACGGGGGGAATTACGAGCAGTACTTC. The entire variable domain, with the rest obtained from reference TRBV7-9 and TRBJ2-7, is as follows: DTGVSQNPRHKITKRGQNVTFRCDPISEHNRLYWYRQTLGQGPEFLTYFQNEAQLEKSRLLSDRFSAERPKGSFSTLEIQRTEQGDSAMYLCASRPDGGNYEQYFGPGTRLTVT.

The chain recombines TRBV18 with TRBJ1-2, with TRBD1 as a possible D gene (5 bases). CDR1 and CDR2 (germline): KGHSH, LQKENI. CDR3 size: 14 residues. V was clipped by 0 bases and J by 2 bases, with 7 bases between them. CDR3 loop: CASSPPGGNYGYTF. The CDR3 coding sequence is TGTGCCAGCTCACCACCGGGGGGGAACTATGGCTACACCTTC.

The chain couples TRBV28 to TRBJ2-7; no clear D. Trimming pared 2 bases from V and 4 bases from J, leaving 3 bases between. Germline CDR1 MDHEN, CDR2 SYDVKM. CDR3 length: 11 residues. The chain's CDR3 is CASSLKYEQYF. In DNA, the CDR3 is TGTGCCAGCAGTTTAAAGTACGAGCAGTACTTC.

The genes are TRBV19 and TRBJ1-1; D call uncertain. V was shortened by 4 bases and J by 0 bases, with 6 bases between the two germline ends. Looked up from germline, CDR1 is LNHDA and CDR2 is SQIVND (reference sequence). This CDR3 has 13 residues. The CDR3 DNA sequence: TGTGCCAGTAGTAACAGCATGAACACTGAAGCTTTCTTT. Translation: CASSNSMNTEAFF.

The chain is built from TRBV2 and TRBJ1-2; D might be TRBD1 (5 bases). V lost 4 bases and J lost 8, with 17 bases in between. The CDR3 is 14 residues long. CDR1 SNHLY and CDR2 FYNNEI come from the germline V gene. CDR3 DNA sequence: TGTGCCAGCAGTGCCGATTGGGGCGGGCGAGGCTACACCTTC. This gives the protein CASSADWGGRGYTF. The full variable domain, completed using reference TRBV2 and TRBJ1-2, is EPEVTQTPSHQVTQMGQEVILRCVPISNHLYFYWYRQILGQKVEFLVSFYNNEISEKSEIFDDQFSVERPDGSNFTLKIRSTKLEDSAMYFCASSADWGGRGYTFGSGTRLTVV.

This clone was observed a handful of times. The chain employs TRBV28 and TRBJ1-1; D possibly corresponds to TRBD1 (5 bases). This CDR3 spans 15 amino acids. Germline V CDR1 and CDR2: MDHEN, SYDVKM. V lost 5 bases and J lost 4, with 17 bases in between. The CDR3, as DNA: TGTGCCAGCAGTCACCGACAGAGTCGGGGCACTGAAGCTTTCTTT. Translating gives CASSHRQSRGTEAFF.

A single count supports this clone. The V and J genes are TRBV11-3 and TRBJ2-1, with a possible D match to TRBD2 (5 bases). V was trimmed by 7 bases and J by 0 bases, leaving 16 bases between them. CDR1 SGHNT and CDR2 YENEEA come from the germline V gene. The CDR3 runs to 16 residues. In DNA form, the CDR3 reads TGTGCCAGCACCTCTCGTCGGACTTCCTCCTACAATGAGCAGTTCTTC. As protein: CASTSRRTSSYNEQFF.

This chain uses TRBV7-3 with TRBJ2-7; TRBD2 matches 11 bases. The CDR3 sequence is 15 residues long. The trim removed 5 bases at V and 3 bases at J, leaving 6 bases unmatched. Germline V gene data show CDR1 as SGHTA and CDR2 as FQGTGA. The chain's CDR3 is CASSLLTSGGYEQYF. CDR3 coding DNA: TGTGCCAGCAGCCTCCTCACTAGCGGGGGCTACGAGCAGTACTTC. Together with reference TRBV7-3 and TRBJ2-7, the CDR3 gives the full variable domain: GAGVSQTPSNKVTEKGKYVELRCDPISGHTALYWYRQSLGQGPEFLIYFQGTGAADDSGLPNDRFFAVRPEGSVSTLKIQRTERGDSAVYLCASSLLTSGGYEQYFGPGTRLTVT.

The rearrangement links TRBV5-1 to TRBJ1-5; D remains ambiguous. Per germline, CDR1 SGHRS and CDR2 YFSETQ. CDR3 size: 15 residues. Trimming cost V 5 bases and J 2 bases, with 14 bases left between them. This CDR3 is CASSPDPIGNQPQHF. In nucleotides, the CDR3 is TGCGCCAGCAGTCCAGACCCGATAGGCAATCAGCCCCAGCATTTT.

Concerning this clone itself: One end of the junction fails to match germline, which may point to a read error. The chain couples TRBV5-1 to TRBJ2-5; tentatively, D is TRBD2 (5 bases). CDR1 and CDR2 from the germline V gene are SGHRS and YFSETQ. The CDR3 extends over 13 amino acids. CDR3 nucleotide sequence: TGCGCCAGCAGCGGGTGGACGGTCCCCGGACTGAACTTC. Its protein is CASSGWTVPGLNF.

The chain joins TRBV29-1 to TRBJ2-2, with 9 bases identical to TRBD2. After removal of 4 bases from V and 4 bases from J, the junction contained 10 bases not matched to a gene. Germline V CDR1 and CDR2: SQVTM, ANQGSEA. The CDR3 contains 16 residues. CDR3 region: CSVADAGGPRTGELFF. CDR3 sequence (DNA): TGCAGCGTTGCTGATGCGGGAGGGCCGCGCACCGGGGAGCTGTTTTTT.

J is TRBJ1-1 and V is TRBV19; possibly TRBD1 for D (5 bases). Germline V gene data show CDR1 as LNHDA and CDR2 as SQIVND (reference sequence). CDR3 length: 14 residues. V dropped 4 bases and J dropped 5 bases, with 14 bases sitting between them. The CDR3 protein is CASSNRGYSTEAFF. The CDR3 DNA follows: TGTGCCAGTAGTAACCGGGGCTATTCGACTGAAGCTTTCTTT.

The chain joins TRBV19 to TRBJ2-1, with unresolved D. Per the germline V gene, CDR1 is LNHDA and CDR2 is SQIVND (reference sequence). CDR3 length: 12 amino acids. V was clipped by 7 bases and J by 5 bases, with 9 bases between them. The CDR3 spells CASKGFNNEQFF. Here the CDR3 DNA reads TGTGCCAGTAAGGGATTTAACAATGAGCAGTTCTTC.